Shown below are 13 T cell receptor beta chains from a single sample sequenced in a study of a mutant IDH1 vaccine in newly diagnosed glioma. Data came from immunoSEQ multiplex PCR; TCRdb stores just in-frame clones and leaves some out. Among tens of thousands of clones listed, 70% to 80% were seen once. Time point indicated: baseline, week 1 (first vaccination visit). As for treatment: pre-vaccination baseline after standard-of-care therapy. This sample comprised PBMCs, obtained from a glioma patient treated with radiotherapy, temozolomide or both. All receptors come from a man in his fifties or sixties with glioma.

The chain has TRBV5-5 and TRBJ2-7, with TRBD1 as a possible D gene (5 bases). Trimming cost V 0 bases and J 3 bases, with 16 bases left between them. CDR1 is SGHKS, CDR2 YYEKEE, per germline (reference sequence). CDR3 length equals 16 residues. The CDR3 here is CASSLALDKYFYEQYF. CDR3 bases: TGTGCCAGCAGCTTGGCGCTGGACAAATACTTCTACGAGCAGTACTTC.

The rearrangement joins TRBV5-6 to TRBJ2-5, with 9 bases that match TRBD2. V lost 4 bases to trimming and J lost 5 bases; unmatched junction nucleotides: 12. The CDR3 has 16 amino acids. CDR1 and CDR2 (germline): SGHDT, YYEEEE. In DNA form, the CDR3 reads TGTGCCAGCAGCATCCCCTTGCGGGGGGGCGGGGAGACCCAGTACTTC. This encodes CASSIPLRGGGETQYF.

The gene calls are TRBV5-4 and TRBJ1-2; no firm D call. With 0 bases removed from V and 4 bases from J, the gap between germline ends came to 7 bases. CDR1 SGHNT and CDR2 YYREEE come from the germline V gene (reference sequence). This CDR3 contains 13 residues. The CDR3 protein is CASSLEGTYGYTF. CDR3 sequence (DNA): TGTGCCAGCAGCTTGGAGGGCACCTATGGCTACACCTTC. Based on the CDR3 plus reference TRBV5-4 and TRBJ1-2, the full variable domain is ETGVTQSPTHLIKTRGQQVTLRCSSQSGHNTVSWYQQALGQGPQFIFQYYREEENGRGNFPPRFSGLQFPNYSSELNVNALELDDSALYLCASSLEGTYGYTFGSGTRLTVV.

This chain connects TRBV6-5 to TRBJ2-7, with D unresolved. Germline CDR1 and CDR2: MNHEY and SVGAGI. The CDR3 spans 11 residues. The V gene lost 2 bases and the J gene lost 8 bases, with 7 bases spanning the gap. Here the CDR3 DNA reads TGTGCCAGCAGTTACGGCCCTAAGCAGTACTTC. Translated, it gives CASSYGPKQYF.

The J gene is TRBJ1-6, the V gene TRBV6-5; a weak D match, TRBD1 (5 bases). The V end was cut by 0 bases, the J end by 8 bases, with 14 bases between. CDR1 MNHEY and CDR2 SVGAGI come from the germline V gene. CDR3 length: 16 residues. The CDR3 is CASSYSQTTGDSPLHF. For the CDR3, the DNA is TGTGCCAGCAGTTACTCCCAAACCACGGGGGATTCACCCCTCCACTTT.

The chain couples TRBV4-2 to TRBJ1-2; 9 nucleotides match TRBD1. Germline V gives CDR1 LGHNA, CDR2 YNFKEQ. With V trimmed by 1 base and J by 4 bases, 4 bases remained unmatched. The CDR3 runs to 15 residues. CDR3 sequence (DNA): TGTGCCAGCAGCCAAGGGGACAGGGTGATCTATGGCTACACCTTC. It is translated as CASSQGDRVIYGYTF.

This chain joins TRBV13 and TRBJ2-5, with 9 bases aligning to TRBD2. CDR1 and CDR2 from the germline V gene are PRHDT and FYEKMQ (reference sequence). The CDR3 sequence is 15 residues long. V shed 6 bases, J shed 5 bases, and the junction held 10 bases outside the gene matches. In nucleotides, the CDR3 is TGTGCCAGCAGTTTCTGGCGGGGGGGCGGTGAGACCCAGTACTTC. Protein: CASSFWRGGGETQYF.

The chain has TRBV29-1 and TRBJ2-5, with TRBD1 matching 8 bases. Looked up from germline, CDR1 is SQVTM and CDR2 is ANQGSEA. The CDR3 runs to 16 residues. Trimming at V came to 8 bases and at J to 1 base, leaving 15 bases not matched to a gene. The CDR3 DNA follows: TGCAGCTCTATACCCATGGCGACAGGGGTCCAAGAGACCCAGTACTTC. Translating gives CSSIPMATGVQETQYF.

This rearrangement joins TRBV6-5 to TRBJ1-2; D is unresolved. CDR3 length: 13 residues. V lost 3 bases to trimming and J lost 2 bases, with 7 bases between them. CDR1 MNHEY and CDR2 SVGAGI come from the germline V gene. The CDR3 here is CASSYSVNYGYTF. CDR3 sequence (DNA): TGTGCCAGCAGTTATAGCGTCAACTATGGCTACACCTTC.

The rearrangement joins TRBV7-6 to TRBJ1-4, with a tentative D call TRBD1 (6 bases). V lost 2 bases to trimming and J lost 5 bases, with 9 bases between them. The CDR3 consists of 14 residues. Germline loops: CDR1 SGHVS, CDR2 FNYEAQ. The CDR3, as DNA: TGTGCCAGCAGCTTACTGGGGGCGAATGAAAAACTGTTTTTT. This encodes CASSLLGANEKLFF.

V gene TRBV30 combines with J gene TRBJ1-5; perhaps TRBD1 as D (6 bases). The CDR3 sequence is 14 residues long. V gave up 2 bases and J gave up 2 bases, with 10 bases separating them. The germline V gene has CDR1 GTSNPN and CDR2 SVGIG (reference sequence). The chain's CDR3 is CAWSNRVGNQPQHF. Written as DNA, the CDR3 is TGTGCCTGGAGTAACAGGGTAGGCAATCAGCCCCAGCATTTT.

The rearrangement joins TRBV14 to TRBJ1-1; D gene uncertain. V was shortened by 5 bases and J by 4 bases, with 11 bases between the two germline ends. Germline V CDR1 and CDR2: SGHDN, FVKESK. The CDR3 spans 13 residues. The CDR3 coding sequence is TGTGCCAGCAGCTTGACCCGGGGCACTGAAGCTTTCTTT. It is translated as CASSLTRGTEAFF.

This chain uses TRBV6-5 with TRBJ2-4, with D tentatively TRBD2 (6 bases). The germline V gene encodes CDR1 MNHEY and CDR2 SVGAGI. This CDR3 is 14 amino acids long. V was cut by 6 bases and J by 0 bases, with 9 bases left in between. CDR3 DNA sequence: TGTGCCAGCAGCAGGGACTTAGCCAAAAACATTCAGTACTTC. Its protein product is CASSRDLAKNIQYF.